This is a list of T cell receptor beta chains from one sample in a study of blood T cells in healthy people across ages. TCRdb ran MiXCR on the 5' RACE reads and lists one entry per CDR3 protein. The sample has hundreds of thousands of distinct CDR3 sequences, about 53% seen once. Sequenced input: blood. The receptor source for this set is a man aged 60 to 75 in good health. CDR3s include the opening cysteine and the closing phenylalanine or tryptophan. D genes are given only for firm matches. Size values are once, few and many counts, or a class for expanded clones, and some rows have none.

size: .; V: TRBV6-5; D: TRBD1; J: TRBJ2-7; DNA: TGTGCCAGCAGCCTACCCGGGACAGGGATCTACGAGCAGTACTTC; CDR3: CASSLPGTGIYEQYF
size: .; V: TRBV20-1; D: TRBD2; J: TRBJ2-3; DNA: TGCAGTGCTAGAGACCCTAGCGGGGGGGCCAGGGATACGCAGTATTTT; CDR3: CSARDPSGGARDTQYF
size: .; V: TRBV6-5; D: TRBD2; J: TRBJ2-1; DNA: TGTGCCAGCAGTTCCTGGACTAGCGGGGAAGAGACCCAGTTCTTC; CDR3: CASSSWTSGEETQFF
size: .; V: TRBV20-1; D: .; J: TRBJ2-5; DNA: TGCAGTGCTAGAGAGCCCAGGGGATTATCGGAGACCCAGTACTTC; CDR3: CSAREPRGLSETQYF
size: .; V: TRBV3-1; D: .; J: TRBJ1-1; DNA: TGTGCCAGCAGCCAAGATCGTACGGGAAAAACTGAAGCTTTCTTT; CDR3: CASSQDRTGKTEAFF
size: .; V: TRBV10-1; D: TRBD1; J: TRBJ2-7; DNA: TGCGCCAGCAGTGAGTCCCGACAGGGGAGGAAGGGCGAGCAGTACTTC; CDR3: CASSESRQGRKGEQYF
size: .; V: TRBV28; D: TRBD1; J: TRBJ2-7; DNA: TGTGCCAGCAGTTGGGGAACAGGGGGCGGCGAGCAGTACTTC; CDR3: CASSWGTGGGEQYF
size: .; V: TRBV7-2; D: .; J: TRBJ1-4; DNA: TGTGCCAGCAGCTCGGCGGGGGGGCGTTGGGAAAAACTGTTTTTT; CDR3: CASSSAGGRWEKLFF
size: few; V: TRBV7-7; D: TRBD2; J: TRBJ2-1; DNA: TGTGCCAGCAGCCGTCTCGGACTAGCGGGGAGCAATGAGCAGTTCTTC; CDR3: CASSRLGLAGSNEQFF
size: .; V: TRBV29-1; D: TRBD1; J: TRBJ2-7; DNA: TGTAGCGCGGGGACAGGCGTCTCCTACGAGCAGTACTTC; CDR3: CSAGTGVSYEQYF
size: .; V: TRBV20-1; D: TRBD2; J: TRBJ2-7; DNA: TGCAGTGCTACCAATCGACTAGCGGGGACCTACGAGCAGTACTTC; CDR3: CSATNRLAGTYEQYF
size: .; V: TRBV12-3/TRBV12-4; D: TRBD2; J: TRBJ2-7; DNA: TGTGCCAGCAGCTGGGGGCTAGCGGGGGCCCAGCAGTACTTC; CDR3: CASSWGLAGAQQYF
size: few; V: TRBV5-1; D: .; J: TRBJ1-4; DNA: TGCGCCAGCAGCGAATTCGGGGGGCGCTTTGAAAAACTGTTTTTT; CDR3: CASSEFGGRFEKLFF
size: .; V: TRBV6-1; D: .; J: TRBJ1-2; DNA: TGTGCCAGCAGCGAAAACGTAGGCAGTAGCTACACCTTC; CDR3: CASSENVGSSYTF
size: .; V: TRBV7-2; D: TRBD2; J: TRBJ2-1; DNA: TGTGCCAGCAGCTTAGCGCCTAGCGGGGGGGCCAAGGAGCAGTTCTTC; CDR3: CASSLAPSGGAKEQFF
size: few; V: TRBV7-9; D: .; J: TRBJ1-6; DNA: TGTGCCAGCACCCCTGGCAGGGCTGATTCACCCCTCCACTTT; CDR3: CASTPGRADSPLHF
size: few; V: TRBV20-1; D: .; J: TRBJ2-2; DNA: TGCAGTGCTAGCCCCGCCGGGGAGCTGTTTTTT; CDR3: CSASPAGELFF
size: few; V: TRBV25-1; D: .; J: TRBJ2-5; DNA: TGTGCCAGCAGTGTACAGGGGACTCAAGAGACCCAGTACTTC; CDR3: CASSVQGTQETQYF
size: .; V: TRBV21-1; D: .; J: TRBJ2-1; DNA: TGTGCCAGCAGCGCCCGGACAGGTAACTACAATGAGCAGTTCTTC; CDR3: CASSARTGNYNEQFF
size: .; V: TRBV2; D: .; J: TRBJ2-5; DNA: TGTGCCAGCAGTGAAAACGGGCGCCCGGAGACCCAGTACTTC; CDR3: CASSENGRPETQYF
size: .; V: TRBV29-1; D: .; J: TRBJ1-4; DNA: TGCAGCGTTGCCCTCGCGGGGGCATTGGAAAAACTGTTTTTT; CDR3: CSVALAGALEKLFF
size: once; V: TRBV7-8; D: TRBD2; J: TRBJ2-3; DNA: TGTGCCAGCAGCCCGGGACTAGCGGGGAGTCAGGGTACGCAGTATTTT; CDR3: CASSPGLAGSQGTQYF
size: .; V: TRBV5-1; D: .; J: TRBJ2-7; DNA: TGCGCCAGCAGCTTGGCAGGCTTCTCCTACGAGCAGAACTTC; CDR3: CASSLAGFSYEQNF
size: .; V: TRBV5-6; D: TRBD1; J: TRBJ2-7; DNA: TGTGCCAGCAGCTTGCCGGGGACAGGGGCGAGTGGTTACGAGCAGTACTTC; CDR3: CASSLPGTGASGYEQYF
size: .; V: TRBV2; D: .; J: TRBJ1-4; DNA: TGTGCCAGCAGTGGCCAACGCGGGGAAAAACTGTTTTTT; CDR3: CASSGQRGEKLFF
size: .; V: TRBV20-1; D: .; J: TRBJ2-7; DNA: TGCAGTGCTAGAGCCAAGGGGAGCTCCTACGAGCAGTACTTC; CDR3: CSARAKGSSYEQYF
size: once; V: TRBV18; D: TRBD2; J: TRBJ2-3; DNA: TGTGCCAGCTCGTGGACTGGCGGGGGGGCCTTATCCCGCACAGATACGCAGTATTTT; CDR3: CASSWTGGGALSRTDTQYF
size: once; V: TRBV5-1; D: .; J: TRBJ2-5; DNA: TGCGCCAGCGGTACCGGGACTCGAGAAGGGACCCAGTACTTC; CDR3: CASGTGTREGTQYF
size: many; V: TRBV7-6; D: TRBD1; J: TRBJ1-1; DNA: TGTGCCAGCAGCTTAGCGGGGACAGGAAACACTGAAGCTTTCTTT; CDR3: CASSLAGTGNTEAFF
size: .; V: TRBV27; D: .; J: TRBJ2-5; DNA: TGTGCCAGCAGTCCCTGGTTTGGTAGCGCGCAGGGGACCCAGTACTTC; CDR3: CASSPWFGSAQGTQYF
size: .; V: TRBV29-1; D: TRBD1; J: TRBJ2-1; DNA: TGCCGGGCCTCCCGACAGGGGGCTAGGCATGAGCAGTTCTTC; CDR3: CRASRQGARHEQFF
size: few; V: TRBV29-1; D: .; J: TRBJ1-2; DNA: TGCAGCGTTGATCGGATGTATGGCTACACCTTC; CDR3: CSVDRMYGYTF